The 28 T cell receptor beta chains given below trace back to one sample, sequenced in a study of beta chain features in type 1 diabetes (dated by TCRdb to 2017 to 2018). No antigens are known for them. Libraries were prepared through the immunoSEQ multiplex PCR assay. The entire amount of isolated RNA was reverse transcribed using the High Capacity cDNA Reverse Transcription Kit, so the sequenced TCRB transcripts were expressed ones. TCRdb carries this immuneACCESS record with in-frame sequences only. Its versions omit some clonotypes, under half of them owing to an unresolved V gene in the studies checked, with the rest unexplained. The sample table holds approximately 730,000 clones, of which roughly 12% were seen once. The ten biggest clones cover around 0.022% of the sample. Beyond this particular receptor, the publication reports: A moderate but significant shortening of TCRB CDR3 length was observed in type 1 diabetes patients in all four CD4+ subsets.

Sequencing input: naive CD4+ T cells from blood. This specimen's cell subset or site label, interpreted: true naive CD4+ T cells. The receptors originated from a man aged 18 to 30 with type 1 diabetes.

The chain uses TRBV14 and TRBJ2-1, with 7 bases lining up with TRBD2. Germline CDR1 reads SGHDN; CDR2 reads FVKESK. The CDR3 is 13 residues long. V shed 4 bases, J shed 6 bases, and the junction held 3 bases outside the gene matches. CDR3 sequence reads: CASSLGLVNEQFF. In DNA form, the CDR3 reads TGTGCCAGCAGCCTTGGACTAGTCAATGAGCAGTTCTTC.

This clone has a handful of counts. This sequence joins TRBV6-5 and TRBJ2-7; D gene ambiguous. The ends were cut back, 5 bases at V and 5 bases at J, with 7 bases in the middle. The CDR3 has 11 residues. The V gene's germline CDR1 is MNHEY and CDR2 SVGAGI. The CDR3 protein is CASSLGDEQYF. The CDR3 DNA reads as TGTGCCAGCAGTCTTGGCGACGAGCAGTACTTC.

A few counts support this clone. The same CDR3 can be traced to other DNA sequences in this sample. The V gene is TRBV20-1, the J gene TRBJ2-5, with D unresolved. V lost 6 bases to trimming and J lost 4 bases, with 3 bases between them. The CDR3 totals 9 residues. Per the germline V gene, CDR1 is DFQATT and CDR2 is SNEGSKA (reference sequence). The CDR3 bases are TGCAGTGCGCCAGAGACCCAGTACTTC. Protein sequence: CSAPETQYF.

The rearrangement links TRBV5-1 to TRBJ1-3; D remains unclear. The CDR3 is 15 amino acids. Trimming cost V 6 bases and J 2 bases, with 15 bases left between them. Germline V gives CDR1 SGHRS, CDR2 YFSETQ. CDR3 residues: CASTPGRGPGNTIYF. The CDR3 nucleotides read TGCGCCAGCACCCCTGGTCGGGGTCCTGGAAACACCATATATTTT.

In this sample, this clone turned up a few times. The chain links TRBV30 to TRBJ1-2; 8 positions match TRBD1. The CDR3 covers 12 residues. Germline CDR1 is GTSNPN and CDR2 is SVGIG (reference sequence). Unmatched junction bases numbered 7, after V lost 8 bases and J lost 5 bases. CDR3 in amino acids: CAGQGLDYGYTF. The CDR3 DNA follows: TGTGCCGGACAGGGCTTGGATTATGGCTACACCTTC.

This rearrangement joins TRBV7-9 to TRBJ2-7, with a weak D call TRBD1 (5 bases). V was cut by 1 base and J by 2 bases, with 9 bases left in between. Germline V gene data show CDR1 as SEHNR and CDR2 as FQNEAQ (reference sequence). The CDR3 spans 14 residues. The CDR3 is CASSLVTGTYEQYF. CDR3 nucleotide sequence: TGTGCCAGCAGCTTAGTAACAGGAACCTACGAGCAGTACTTC. Full variable domain (outside the CDR3, taken from reference TRBV7-9 and TRBJ2-7): DTGVSQNPRHKITKRGQNVTFRCDPISEHNRLYWYRQTLGQGPEFLTYFQNEAQLEKSRLLSDRFSAERPKGSFSTLEIQRTEQGDSAMYLCASSLVTGTYEQYFGPGTRLTVT.

This clone came up a few times. The chain combines TRBV30 with TRBJ1-1; tentative D call: TRBD1 (6 bases). The V gene lost 3 bases and the J gene lost 0 bases, with 14 bases spanning the gap. The CDR3 length is 15 residues. Germline-derived CDR1 and CDR2 are GTSNPN and SVGIG (reference sequence). This CDR3 reads CAWRPYQGLNTEAFF. CDR3 in DNA: TGTGCCTGGAGGCCGTACCAGGGGCTGAACACTGAAGCTTTCTTT.

This rearrangement joins TRBV5-6 to TRBJ2-7; D not certain. Germline V gene data show CDR1 as SGHDT and CDR2 as YYEEEE. The ends were cut back, 3 bases at V and 5 bases at J, with 15 bases in the middle. The CDR3 extends over 14 amino acids. Here the CDR3 reads CASSSTRPTDEQYF. In DNA, the CDR3 is TGTGCCAGCAGCTCCACCCGACCCACCGACGAGCAGTACTTC.

This clone has just a few counts. For the CDR3, the DNA is TGCGCCAGCAGCCCGGGACCGTCGAAGGGGACCAACGTCCTGACTTTC. Translated: CASSPGPSKGTNVLTF. The rearrangement uses TRBV4-1 and TRBJ2-6; the D call may be TRBD1 or TRBD2 (5 bases each). Germline CDR1 MGHRA, CDR2 YSYEKL. The CDR3 spans 16 residues. The V end lost 4 bases, the J end lost 8 bases, and 18 bases lay between the germline ends.

The V and J genes are TRBV5-6 and TRBJ1-5; 8 nucleotides line up with TRBD1. V dropped 1 base and J dropped 6; count of bases not matched to a gene: 12. CDR1 is SGHDT, CDR2 YYEEEE, per germline. This CDR3 comprises 17 residues. CDR3 sequence reads: CASSLLQGAGSGQPQHF. CDR3 sequence (DNA): TGTGCCAGCAGCTTGTTGCAGGGGGCTGGTTCGGGTCAGCCCCAGCATTTT. Full variable domain (remainder filled in from reference TRBV5-6 and TRBJ1-5): DAGVTQSPTHLIKTRGQQVTLRCSPKSGHDTVSWYQQALGQGPQFIFQYYEEEERQRGNFPDRFSGHQFPNYSSELNVNALLLGDSALYLCASSLLQGAGSGQPQHFGDGTRLSIL.

The gene calls are TRBV18 and TRBJ1-2; a weak D match, TRBD1 (5 bases). CDR3 length: 14 residues. CDR1 is KGHSH, CDR2 LQKENI, per germline. V lost 0 bases and J lost 7, with 12 bases in between. As DNA, the CDR3 is TGTGCCAGCTCACCACCGGGCAGGGTTTTTGGCTACACCTTC. Encoded protein: CASSPPGRVFGYTF.

This clone has just a few counts. This sequence joins TRBV18 and TRBJ1-1, with D unresolved. The CDR3 is made up of 16 amino acids. Germline loops: CDR1 KGHSH, CDR2 LQKENI. V was cut by 2 bases and J by 1 base, with 14 bases left in between. The CDR3 nucleotides are TGTGCCAGCTCACCAATGGTCGGTGATGGGAACACTGAAGCTTTCTTT. Its translation: CASSPMVGDGNTEAFF.

This rearrangement joins TRBV5-4 to TRBJ1-4, with TRBD1 identical over 7 bases. The CDR3 is 13 residues long. V lost 4 bases and J lost 8; bases outside the gene matches: 5. Per the germline V gene, CDR1 is SGHNT and CDR2 is YYREEE (reference sequence). CDR3 nucleotide sequence: TGTGCCAGCAGCCCAGGGGGAGAGGAAAAACTGTTTTTT. Its translation: CASSPGGEEKLFF.

This clone showed up just a few times. The same CDR3 also results from other DNA sequences found in this sample. The V call is TRBV30, the J call TRBJ2-7; D call uncertain. V was cut by 0 bases and J by 0 bases, with 3 bases left in between. CDR1 is GTSNPN and CDR2 is SVGIG in the germline V gene (reference sequence). The CDR3 has 12 residues. The CDR3 loop is CAWSVSSYEQYF. CDR3 nucleotide sequence: TGTGCCTGGAGTGTATCCTCCTACGAGCAGTACTTC.

The chain uses TRBV7-3 and TRBJ2-3, with 12 nucleotides matching TRBD2. CDR1 and CDR2 from the germline V gene are SGHTA and FQGTGA. The CDR3 length is 15 residues. The trim removed 5 bases at V and 1 base at J, leaving 1 base unmatched. The CDR3 region has the DNA TGTGCCAGCAGCGGGACTAGCGGGCGCACAGATACGCAGTATTTT. This gives the protein CASSGTSGRTDTQYF.

The V gene is TRBV19, the J gene TRBJ2-1; 7 bases are shared with TRBD1. The CDR3 has 13 residues. Germline lookup yields CDR1 LNHDA and CDR2 SQIVND (reference sequence). V trimming: 6 bases; J trimming: 9 bases; junction bases outside the gene matches: 8. In DNA, the CDR3 is TGTGCCAGTAGCCCGACAGGGTTAGGTGAGCAGTTCTTC. Encoded protein: CASSPTGLGEQFF.

In nucleotides, the CDR3 is TGTGCCAGTAGTACCTCCCCCTGGACAGGGAGCAATCAGCCCCAGCATTTT. This gives the protein CASSTSPWTGSNQPQHF. This sequence joins TRBV19 and TRBJ1-5, with TRBD1 matching 8 bases. V gave up 4 bases and J gave up 1 base; unmatched junction bases: 9. The CDR3 is 17 amino acids. Per the germline V gene, CDR1 is LNHDA and CDR2 is SQIVND (reference sequence).

This chain connects TRBV30 to TRBJ1-2; TRBD1 matches at 11 bases. This CDR3 is 15 amino acids long. CDR1 is GTSNPN and CDR2 is SVGIG in the germline V gene (reference sequence). As DNA, the CDR3 is TGTGCTGGCCCCGGACAGGGGGCGGAAAACTATGGCTACACCTTC. Its translation is CAGPGQGAENYGYTF. Full variable domain (outside the CDR3, taken from reference TRBV30 and TRBJ1-2): SQTIHQWPATLVQPVGSPLSLECTVEGTSNPNLYWYRQAAGRGLQLLFYSVGIGQISSEVPQNLSASRPQDRQFILSSKKLLLSDSGFYLCAGPGQGAENYGYTFGSGTRLTVV.

The table lists this clone with a few counts. The V and J genes are TRBV28 and TRBJ2-3, with D perhaps TRBD2 (5 bases). The germline CDR1 and CDR2 sequences are MDHEN and SYDVKM. The germline V and J ends were trimmed by 5 bases and 0 bases, with 15 bases remaining between them. CDR3 length: 16 residues. CDR3 in DNA: TGTGCCAGCAGTCCGTGGACTGGACCTAGCACAGATACGCAGTATTTT. Amino acids: CASSPWTGPSTDTQYF.

This clone turned up a few times. This chain joins TRBV5-4 and TRBJ2-2, with 9 bases fitting TRBD1. Germline trimming cut 3 bases from V and 4 bases from J; bases unmatched to any gene: 4. The CDR3 has 15 amino acids. Germline V gives CDR1 SGHNT, CDR2 YYREEE (reference sequence). DNA for the CDR3: TGTGCCAGCAGCTCAGGGACAGGGTCCACCGGGGAGCTGTTTTTT. This sequence encodes CASSSGTGSTGELFF. The variable domain in full, completed from reference TRBV5-4 and TRBJ2-2, reads ETGVTQSPTHLIKTRGQQVTLRCSSQSGHNTVSWYQQALGQGPQFIFQYYREEENGRGNFPPRFSGLQFPNYSSELNVNALELDDSALYLCASSSGTGSTGELFFGEGSRLTVL.

The genes are TRBV5-1 and TRBJ2-1; D not certain. CDR1 is SGHRS, CDR2 YFSETQ, per germline. The CDR3 has 16 amino acids. The germline V and J ends were trimmed by 2 bases and 5 bases, with 17 bases remaining between them. The CDR3 sequence is CASSFSTAVDHNEQFF. CDR3 nucleotide sequence: TGCGCCAGCAGCTTCTCGACTGCGGTCGATCACAATGAGCAGTTCTTC.

This sequence joins TRBV5-1 and TRBJ1-2; 9 bases map to TRBD1. The length of the CDR3 is 16 residues. With 4 bases clipped from V and 2 bases from J, the junction kept 9 bases outside the gene matches. Germline CDR1 is SGHRS and CDR2 is YFSETQ. In DNA, the CDR3 is TGCGCCAGCAGCGTGGACAGGGACAGGGCGAACTATGGCTACACCTTC. Translated, it gives CASSVDRDRANYGYTF. The complete variable domain, with remaining parts taken from reference TRBV5-1 and TRBJ1-2, reads KAGVTQTPRYLIKTRGQQVTLSCSPISGHRSVSWYQQTPGQGLQFLFEYFSETQRNKGNFPGRFSGRQFSNSRSEMNVSTLELGDSALYLCASSVDRDRANYGYTFGSGTRLTVV.

This clone was counted only a few times. The genes are TRBV6-5 and TRBJ2-1, with D hard to call. The CDR3 loop spans 14 amino acids. Germline-derived CDR1 and CDR2 are MNHEY and SVGAGI. The V end lost 6 bases, the J end lost 5 bases, and 14 bases lay between the germline ends. The CDR3: CASSHDGNNNEQFF. The CDR3 DNA sequence: TGTGCCAGCAGCCACGATGGGAACAACAATGAGCAGTTCTTC.

A few counts support this clone. The V gene is TRBV10-1, the J gene TRBJ2-3; 9 nucleotides line up with TRBD2. The J segment lost 0 bases and the V segment lost 3 bases, leaving 7 bases of the junction unmatched. This CDR3 contains 17 residues. Germline loops: CDR1 WNHNN, CDR2 SYGVQD (reference sequence). In nucleotides, the CDR3 is TGCGCCAGCAGTGACGGGAGGGGACTAGCTAGCACAGATACGCAGTATTTT. Protein product: CASSDGRGLASTDTQYF.

The table lists this clone with a few counts. This rearrangement joins TRBV6-4 to TRBJ2-2; D is undetermined. Germline V gene data show CDR1 as MRHNA and CDR2 as SNTAGT. V was clipped by 6 bases and J by 0 bases, with 8 bases between them. The CDR3 consists of 14 residues. The CDR3 DNA is TGTGCCAGCAGCTTGACACCGAACACCGGGGAGCTGTTTTTT. Translation: CASSLTPNTGELFF.

The V call is TRBV2, the J call TRBJ2-2, with D tentatively TRBD2 (7 bases). Deletions cut 7 bases from V and 1 base from J, with 13 bases between. In germline, CDR1 is SNHLY, CDR2 FYNNEI. CDR3 size: 15 residues. The CDR3 here is CASKLRGQNTGELFF. The CDR3 region has the DNA TGTGCCAGCAAGTTGCGGGGGCAGAACACCGGGGAGCTGTTTTTT.

The chain links TRBV28 to TRBJ1-1; possible D gene TRBD1, 5 bases. In germline, CDR1 is MDHEN, CDR2 SYDVKM. The CDR3 length is 12 residues. Trimming stripped 7 bases from V and 8 bases from J, with 14 bases between. CDR3 residues: CASKPDRYEAFF. The CDR3 DNA follows: TGTGCCAGCAAACCCGACAGATACGAAGCTTTCTTT.

The chain carries TRBV6-6 and TRBJ1-1; possible D gene TRBD1, 6 bases. This CDR3 has 16 residues. V was cut by 0 bases and J by 4 bases, with 15 bases left in between. The germline CDR1 and CDR2 sequences are MNHNY and SVGAGI (reference sequence). CDR3 nucleotide sequence: TGTGCCAGCAGTTACTCGATCCCTGTACAGGGCACTGAAGCTTTCTTT. It yields the protein CASSYSIPVQGTEAFF.